One and the same sample provided the 7 T cell receptor beta chains below, sequenced in a study of blood T cell repertoires in COVID-19. Measured with immunoSEQ multiplex PCR; TCRdb has only the in-frame clones, and not every one. The data hold 250,000 to 300,000 clones, with 75% to 90% observed a single time. The sample taken for sequencing was peripheral blood. The receptors here all came from a woman aged 40 to 50 who had recovered from COVID-19.

The chain carries TRBV6-2 or TRBV6-3 and TRBJ1-1; TRBD1 might be the D (5 bases). Trimming left V 2 bases short and J 11 bases short, with 18 bases between. The CDR3 has 14 amino acids. CDR1 and CDR2 from the germline V gene are MNHEY and SVGEGT. The CDR3 protein is CASSYVTGLPTAFF. CDR3 nucleotides: TGTGCCAGCAGTTACGTCACAGGCCTCCCGACGGCTTTCTTT.

V usage is TRBV27 and J usage is TRBJ1-1; D unclear. The CDR3 length is 15 residues. Between the trimmed V and J ends, which lost 6 bases and 2 bases, there was a span of 16 bases. Per the germline V gene, CDR1 is MNHEY and CDR2 is SMNVEV (reference sequence). The CDR3 DNA follows: TGTGCCAGCAGGACTCATTCCGGAGAAAACACTGAAGCTTTCTTT. This translates into CASRTHSGENTEAFF.

The chain couples TRBV4-3 to TRBJ2-7; 10 bases are shared with TRBD1. Germline CDR1 LGHNA, CDR2 YSLEER. J was trimmed by 0 bases and V by 4 bases; bases with no gene match: 3. This CDR3 is 15 amino acids long. The CDR3 DNA reads TGCGCCAGCAGCCTCGGACAGGGGGGCTCCTACGAGCAGTACTTC. The encoded protein is CASSLGQGGSYEQYF.

The V and J genes are TRBV20-1 and TRBJ2-5; D uncertain. Germline V gives CDR1 DFQATT, CDR2 SNEGSKA (reference sequence). CDR3 length: 12 residues. Trimming took 3 bases from V and 4 from J, leaving 9 bases between them. The CDR3 nucleotides are TGCAGTGCTAGTCCCCAGGTAGAGACCCAGTACTTC. Its translation: CSASPQVETQYF.

In its sample, this clone was seen a few times. The genes are TRBV29-1 and TRBJ1-2; D might be TRBD1 (5 bases). Germline V gene sequence: CDR1 SQVTM, CDR2 ANQGSEA. V was cut by 7 bases and J by 8 bases, with 23 bases left in between. This CDR3 spans 14 amino acids. The CDR3 loop reads CSAPSNRPDKGYTF. The DNA for the CDR3 is TGCAGCGCCCCTTCCAACCGGCCGGACAAGGGCTACACCTTC.

This clone came up a few times. The chain recombines TRBV18 with TRBJ1-2, with D uncertain. Trimming stripped 0 bases from V and 5 bases from J, with 7 bases between. Looked up from germline, CDR1 is KGHSH and CDR2 is LQKENI. This CDR3 has 13 amino acids. This chain's CDR3 is CASSPPLLYGYTF. The CDR3 nucleotides read TGTGCCAGCTCACCACCCCTTCTATATGGCTACACCTTC. The full variable domain, in which reference TRBV18 and TRBJ1-2 provide the parts outside the CDR3, is NAGVMQNPRHLVRRRGQEARLRCSPMKGHSHVYWYRQLPEEGLKFMVYLQKENIIDESGMPKERFSAEFPKEGPSILRIQQVVRGDSAAYFCASSPPLLYGYTFGSGTRLTVV.

The gene calls are TRBV6-6 and TRBJ2-4; maybe TRBD1 (5 bases). The V end was cut by 0 bases, the J end by 7 bases, with 16 bases between. The germline gives CDR1 MNHNY, CDR2 SVGAGI (reference sequence). There are 16 residues in the CDR3. The CDR3 region has the DNA TGTGCCAGCAGTTACTCGAGCAGGGTGGAGTGGAACATTCAGTACTTC. It translates to CASSYSSRVEWNIQYF.